This T cell receptor (beta chain) was identified in a study of blood T cell repertoires in COVID-19. Study processing details: Cell counts per sample came from amplifying reference gene primers. Here immunoSEQ multiplex PCR was the method, and the copy in TCRdb shows in-frame clones only, minus some. That table supplies the V and J calls and clone size; D and trimming were determined from the DNA. The sample yields fewer than 250,000 clones, about 80% seen once. Germline V lookup: CDR1 MNHEY, CDR2 SMNVEV (reference sequence). This CDR3 is 14 amino acids long. Trimming removed 10 bases at V and 3 bases at J, with 18 bases between.

Material: PBMCs or T cells enriched from blood (not recorded which). The V and J genes are TRBV27 and TRBJ1-1, with D maybe TRBD1 (5 bases). The clonotype was recovered from a woman in her forties who had been exposed to COVID-19. This CDR3 reads CATQAGGRYTEAFF. In nucleotides, the CDR3 is TGTGCCACCCAAGCTGGGGGGAGGTACACTGAAGCTTTCTTT.